The 20 T cell receptor beta chains below were found in one sample sequenced in a study of blood T cell repertoires in COVID-19. This table comes from immunoSEQ multiplex PCR, and its TCRdb copy is limited to in-frame clones, with some not included. Of 260,000 or so clones listed, about nine tenths are singletons. Source material: PBMCs or T cells enriched from blood (not recorded which). The receptors originated from a woman aged 40 to 50 with acute COVID-19.

V gene TRBV3-1 (or the pseudogene TRBV3-2) combines with J gene TRBJ1-5; D gene ambiguous. Trimming pared 0 bases from V and 7 bases from J, leaving 7 bases between. CDR3 length equals 13 residues. From germline, CDR1 is LGHDT and CDR2 YNNKEL (reference sequence). The CDR3 protein is CASSQEGAQPQHF. The CDR3 bases are TGTGCCAGCAGCCAAGAGGGAGCCCAGCCCCAGCATTTT.

This chain uses TRBV7-2 with TRBJ1-3, with 10 nucleotides matching TRBD1. The V gene's germline CDR1 is SGHTA and CDR2 FQGNSA. The CDR3 is 17 residues long. J was trimmed by 2 bases and V by 5 bases; bases with no gene match: 9. The CDR3 reads CASSQGGTGAPGNTIYF. The CDR3 DNA reads as TGTGCCAGCAGCCAAGGGGGGACAGGGGCCCCTGGAAACACCATATATTTT.

This clone appeared a single time. V gene TRBV2 combines with J gene TRBJ1-5; D possibly corresponds to TRBD1 (5 bases). CDR1 SNHLY and CDR2 FYNNEI come from the germline V gene. The CDR3 is 16 residues long. The V gene lost 1 base and the J gene lost 2 bases, with 12 bases spanning the gap. The CDR3 sequence is CASSEGRGGGNQPQHF. The CDR3 DNA follows: TGTGCCAGCAGTGAAGGGAGGGGAGGGGGCAATCAGCCCCAGCATTTT.

The chain has TRBV9 and TRBJ2-5, with TRBD2 identical over 14 bases. With 3 bases clipped from V and 2 bases from J, the junction kept 9 bases outside the gene matches. The CDR3 is 18 residues long. Germline-derived CDR1 and CDR2 are SGDLS and YYNGEE. The CDR3 spells CASSAMGLAGAAQETQYF. In nucleotides, the CDR3 is TGTGCCAGCAGCGCCATGGGACTAGCGGGAGCCGCTCAAGAGACCCAGTACTTC.

The chain employs TRBV7-9 and TRBJ1-5, with a possible D match to TRBD1 (6 bases). CDR1 is SEHNR, CDR2 FQNEAQ, per germline (reference sequence). The germline V and J ends were trimmed by 1 base and 3 bases, with 13 bases remaining between them. The CDR3 runs to 16 residues. The CDR3 coding sequence is TGTGCCAGCAGCTTAGGGGGCAGGGGAACCAATCAGCCCCAGCATTTT. Amino acid sequence: CASSLGGRGTNQPQHF.

The chain joins TRBV28 to TRBJ1-4; 7 nucleotides line up with TRBD1. Trimming removed 5 bases from V and 8 bases from J; junction bases left unmatched: 11. The CDR3 totals 15 residues. Germline CDR1 reads MDHEN; CDR2 reads SYDVKM. DNA of the CDR3: TGTGCCAGCAGTGCAGGACAGGAACTTTCCGAAAAACTGTTTTTT. It encodes CASSAGQELSEKLFF.

The chain has TRBV3-1 (or the pseudogene TRBV3-2) and TRBJ1-5; 9 positions agree with TRBD1. The junction had 15 bases not matched to a gene; V was cut back by 4 bases and J by 5 bases. Germline V gene lookup returns CDR1 LGHDT and CDR2 YNNKEL (reference sequence). This CDR3 is 18 amino acids long. The CDR3 region has the DNA TGTGCCAGCAGCCGTATCCTACAGGGGGCTCCTCCTGATCAGCCCCAGCATTTT. This gives the protein CASSRILQGAPPDQPQHF.

The chain joins TRBV9 to TRBJ2-7; 8 bases are a match to TRBD1. Germline V CDR1 and CDR2: SGDLS, YYNGEE. This CDR3 region has 15 residues. J lost 2 bases, V lost 3 bases, and 7 bases had no gene match. Here the CDR3 reads CASSEGQGKTYEQYF. The CDR3 coding sequence is TGTGCCAGCAGCGAAGGACAGGGAAAAACCTACGAGCAGTACTTC.

The chain is built from TRBV12-3 or TRBV12-4 and TRBJ1-1; the match to TRBD1 covers 7 bases. The CDR3 is 13 residues long. V trimming: 7 bases; J trimming: 11 bases; junction bases outside the gene matches: 13. CDR3 amino acids: CASTPPQTGSAFF. The CDR3 DNA is TGTGCCAGCACCCCCCCCCAGACAGGGTCGGCTTTCTTT.

A word on this clone: This sample includes further DNA sequences coding for the same CDR3. The chain employs TRBV6-1 and TRBJ1-2, with D hard to call. The germline CDR1 and CDR2 sequences are MNHNS and SASEGT. Trimming left V 3 bases short and J 5 bases short, with 4 bases between. CDR3 length: 11 residues. The CDR3 sequence: CASSDSYGYTF. As DNA, the CDR3 is TGTGCCAGCAGTGACAGTTATGGCTACACCTTC.

The V call is TRBV18, the J call TRBJ1-2; D unclear. Trimming shortened V by 2 bases and J by 10 bases, and 17 bases separated the two germline ends. The germline V gene has CDR1 KGHSH and CDR2 LQKENI. CDR3 size: 14 residues. The CDR3, as DNA: TGTGCCAGCTCACCAACGGAAGGGAGGCGTGACTACACCTTC. Translating it yields CASSPTEGRRDYTF.

The chain uses TRBV6-5 and TRBJ1-2, with D unclear. V gave up 5 bases and J gave up 6 bases, with 10 bases separating them. This CDR3 has 12 residues. Germline V gives CDR1 MNHEY, CDR2 SVGAGI. The CDR3 nucleotides are TGTGCCAGCAGTACTCGAGAAGATGGCTACACCTTC. It translates to CASSTREDGYTF.

The CDR3 is CASSFAEDTEAFF. CDR3 coding DNA: TGCGCCAGCAGCTTCGCGGAGGACACTGAAGCTTTCTTT. The chain employs TRBV5-1 and TRBJ1-1; the D is unclear. V gave up 2 bases and J gave up 3 bases, with 8 bases separating them. The CDR3 contains 13 residues. Germline CDR1 and CDR2: SGHRS and YFSETQ.

The chain joins TRBV6-6 to TRBJ1-2; TRBD1 aligns across 7 bases. The V and J ends lost 7 bases and 11 bases, in that order; junction bases with no gene match: 7. Germline assignment: CDR1 MNHNY and CDR2 SVGAGI (reference sequence). CDR3 size: 11 residues. The CDR3 is CASTYEQGYTF. As DNA, the CDR3 is TGTGCCAGCACCTATGAACAGGGGTACACCTTC.

The chain uses TRBV24-1 and TRBJ2-7, with D uncertain. The length of the CDR3 is 15 residues. Per the germline V gene, CDR1 is KGHDR and CDR2 is SFDVKD. The V end lost 2 bases, the J end lost 0 bases, and 10 bases lay between the germline ends. The DNA of the CDR3 is TGTGCCACCAGTGATTCCGGCGAGGTCTCCTACGAGCAGTACTTC. This sequence encodes CATSDSGEVSYEQYF.

The chain carries TRBV7-2 and TRBJ1-2; D not resolved. The V and J ends lost 3 bases and 0 bases respectively, with 11 bases between them. Looked up from germline, CDR1 is SGHTA and CDR2 is FQGNSA. This CDR3 comprises 15 residues. The CDR3 loop is CASSLGGPSNYGYTF. In DNA, the CDR3 is TGTGCCAGCAGCTTGGGCGGGCCCTCTAACTATGGCTACACCTTC.

In this sample, this clone turned up a few times. The rearrangement joins TRBV28 to TRBJ2-1, with TRBD2 matching 14 bases. The CDR3 sequence is 15 residues long. V shed 4 bases and J 12 bases; nucleotides not matched to a gene: 8. Germline V gene sequence: CDR1 MDHEN, CDR2 SYDVKM. The CDR3 DNA sequence: TGTGCCAGCAGTTATCAGACTAGCGGGAGGGCCTGGCAGTTCTTC. As protein: CASSYQTSGRAWQFF.

V usage is TRBV27 and J usage is TRBJ2-2; 12 bases agree with TRBD2. CDR1 and CDR2 (germline): MNHEY, SMNVEV (reference sequence). V lost 5 bases, J lost 6 bases, and 7 bases stayed unmatched. The CDR3 is made up of 16 amino acids. This CDR3 reads CASSPRTSGNPGELFF. The DNA for the CDR3 is TGTGCCAGCAGTCCCCGGACTAGCGGGAATCCCGGGGAGCTGTTTTTT.

V and J are TRBV2 and TRBJ2-3; 8 bases are a match to TRBD1. This CDR3 is 15 amino acids long. Per germline, CDR1 SNHLY and CDR2 FYNNEI. Trimming took 3 bases from V and 4 from J; bases not matched to a gene: 6. CDR3 nucleotide sequence: TGTGCCAGCAGTGAGAGGGGCAGGGGGCCAGATACGCAGTATTTT. Translation: CASSERGRGPDTQYF.

The chain combines TRBV11-2 with TRBJ2-1, with TRBD2 matching 8 bases. V shed 5 bases and J 9 bases; nucleotides not matched to a gene: 15. The CDR3 totals 16 residues. Germline loops: CDR1 SGHAT, CDR2 FQNNGV. CDR3 residues: CASSPQVAGGKAEQFF. The CDR3 DNA reads as TGTGCCAGCAGCCCGCAAGTGGCGGGAGGAAAGGCTGAGCAGTTCTTC.